One and the same sample provided the 29 T cell receptor beta chains below, sequenced in a study of T cells after yellow fever vaccination. TCRdb re-called the 5' RACE reads through MiXCR, storing one row per CDR3 protein. Of approximately 130,000 distinct CDR3 sequences listed, roughly 15% are singletons. The sequenced sample was CD8+ T cells sorted from PBMCs, obtained 5 days after the yellow fever booster vaccination. The receptors were sampled from a man aged 18 to 30 who received the YFV17D yellow fever vaccine.

V gene TRBV6-1 combines with J gene TRBJ2-5; TRBD2 matches 13 bases. Trimming took 4 bases from V and 4 from J; bases not matched to a gene: 3. The V gene's germline CDR1 is MNHNS and CDR2 SASEGT. This CDR3 region has 15 residues. The CDR3 nucleotides are TGTGCCAGCAGTGCACTAGCGGGGGGGCCAGAGACCCAGTACTTC. This sequence encodes CASSALAGGPETQYF.

The chain has TRBV6-6 and TRBJ2-3, with a possible D match to TRBD1 (7 bases). Trimming removed 5 bases from V and 4 bases from J, with 16 bases in between. CDR3 size: 15 residues. Germline V gene data show CDR1 as MNHNY and CDR2 as SVGAGI (reference sequence). As DNA, the CDR3 is TGTGCCAGCAGTCCTCCAGGGGGGCTTGCAGATACGCAGTATTTT. Its translation: CASSPPGGLADTQYF.

The sample holds a few counts of this clonotype. This chain links TRBV5-1 with TRBJ2-2; D gene uncertain. This CDR3 region has 12 residues. Germline CDR1 SGHRS, CDR2 YFSETQ. Trimming cost V 2 bases and J 8 bases, with 7 bases left between them. CDR3 sequence: CASSFTAGELFF. The CDR3 DNA is TGCGCCAGCAGCTTCACTGCTGGGGAGCTGTTTTTT.

In this sample, this clonotype turned up a few times. The chain links TRBV4-1 to TRBJ2-3; D not certain. The CDR3 length is 15 residues. CDR1 and CDR2 (germline): MGHRA, YSYEKL. Trimming left V 4 bases short and J 0 bases short, with 11 bases between. The CDR3 region has the DNA TGCGCCAGCAGCCCCCGGGCCGTTAGCACAGATACGCAGTATTTT. Translation gives CASSPRAVSTDTQYF.

The CDR3 nucleotides read TGTGCCAGCAGCTTCGACTGGGCCGAGCAGTACGTC. Amino acids: CASSFDWAEQYV. This chain connects TRBV7-2 to TRBJ2-7; D uncertain. The CDR3 spans 12 residues. Deletions cut 3 bases from V and 6 bases from J, with 9 bases between. Germline CDR1 is SGHTA and CDR2 is FQGNSA.

This clonotype was recorded a few times. The chain has TRBV4-1 and TRBJ2-5, with 9 bases aligning to TRBD2. Trimming at V came to 6 bases and at J to 2 bases, leaving 10 bases not matched to a gene. CDR1 is MGHRA, CDR2 YSYEKL, per germline. This CDR3 contains 16 residues. CDR3 DNA sequence: TGCGCCAGCAGAAAGGGGGAGCGGGGGGTACAAGAGACCCAGTACTTC. Translation gives CASRKGERGVQETQYF.

The chain uses TRBV4-3 and TRBJ2-3, with D perhaps TRBD1 or TRBD2 (5 bases each). The germline V gene has CDR1 LGHNA and CDR2 YSLEER. V was shortened by 3 bases and J by 0 bases, with 13 bases between the two germline ends. The CDR3 length is 16 residues. CDR3 residues: CASSQSGTASTDTQYF. Written as DNA, the CDR3 is TGCGCCAGCAGCCAGTCCGGGACGGCAAGCACAGATACGCAGTATTTT.

V is TRBV4-3 and J is TRBJ1-6; TRBD1 matches at 7 bases. CDR1 LGHNA and CDR2 YSLEER come from the germline V gene. V lost 2 bases to trimming and J lost 6 bases; unmatched junction nucleotides: 7. This CDR3 is built from 16 residues. The CDR3 nucleotides are TGCGCCAGCAGCCAAAGGACGACAGGGACTAATTCACCCCTCCACTTT. This encodes CASSQRTTGTNSPLHF.

This clonotype was seen more than once but under ten times. The J gene is TRBJ2-3, the V gene TRBV6-4, with 7 bases matching TRBD2. J was trimmed by 4 bases and V by 5 bases; bases with no gene match: 6. CDR1 MRHNA and CDR2 SNTAGT come from the germline V gene. This CDR3 has 14 amino acids. The CDR3 loop reads CASSSWTRPDTQYF. Written as DNA, the CDR3 is TGTGCCAGCAGTTCCTGGACTAGACCAGATACGCAGTATTTT.

The chain combines TRBV7-8 with TRBJ2-1; D is unresolved. This CDR3 comprises 11 residues. With 3 bases removed from V and 5 bases from J, the gap between germline ends came to 2 bases. CDR1 and CDR2 from the germline V gene are SGHVS and FQNEAQ. The CDR3 sequence: CASSFNNEQFF. For the CDR3, the DNA is TGTGCCAGCAGCTTCAACAATGAGCAGTTCTTC.

This clonotype has more than one count but fewer than ten. The CDR3 protein is CASLQPSGEETQYF. The CDR3 DNA sequence: TGTGCCAGCCTACAACCAAGCGGGGAAGAGACCCAGTACTTC. The J gene is TRBJ2-5, the V gene TRBV12-3 or TRBV12-4; 7 bases are shared with TRBD2. The ends lost 8 bases at V and 3 bases at J; junction bases unmatched: 9. This CDR3 is built from 14 residues.

This clonotype was detected a few times. The rearrangement joins TRBV4-1 to TRBJ2-2; 8 positions agree with TRBD1. Germline lookup yields CDR1 MGHRA and CDR2 YSYEKL. The CDR3 is 15 residues long. V was clipped by 0 bases and J by 6 bases; unmatched bases: 3. CDR3 nucleotide sequence: TGCGCCAGCAGCCAAGATGGGACAGGACCCGGGGAGCTGTTTTTT. This gives the protein CASSQDGTGPGELFF.

This chain joins TRBV4-2 and TRBJ1-2; D is unresolved. This CDR3 is 16 amino acids long. Looked up from germline, CDR1 is LGHNA and CDR2 is YNFKEQ. Trimming pared 4 bases from V and 7 bases from J, leaving 22 bases between. In DNA form, the CDR3 reads TGTGCCAGCAGCCCAAAGCACCAGTTGTTGGTAGGTGGCTACACCTTC. Translation gives CASSPKHQLLVGGYTF.

CDR3 bases: TGTGCCAGCAGCCAAGCTGAGGGGGCCTACAATGAGCAGTTCTTC. Translated: CASSQAEGAYNEQFF. This sequence joins TRBV3-1 and TRBJ2-1, with D possibly being TRBD1 (6 bases). In germline, CDR1 is LGHDT, CDR2 YNNKEL (reference sequence). The CDR3 contains 15 residues. V shed 1 base and J shed 2 bases, with 9 bases lying between them.

The J gene is TRBJ1-2, the V gene TRBV12-3 or TRBV12-4; D perhaps matches TRBD1 (6 bases). The CDR3 spans 13 residues. Trimming removed 5 bases from V and 2 bases from J, with 9 bases in between. The CDR3 DNA follows: TGTGCCAGCAGTAACGGACAGAACTATGGCTACACCTTC. It specifies CASSNGQNYGYTF.

Comment on this clonotype: The junction shows a germline mismatch at one end, possibly a read error. The chain couples TRBV29-1 to TRBJ2-4; D unresolved. Germline-derived CDR1 and CDR2 are SQVTM and ANQGSEA. The CDR3 contains 14 residues. CDR3: CSVVRRNAKMFRSF. In nucleotides, the CDR3 is TGCAGCGTTGTCCGAAGGAATGCGAAAATGTTTCGAAGCTTC.

This clonotype was detected ten times or more. This chain connects TRBV12-3 or TRBV12-4 to TRBJ2-7, with D tentatively TRBD1 or TRBD2 (5 bases each). V gave up 5 bases and J gave up 2 bases, with 13 bases separating them. CDR3 size: 14 residues. CDR3 loop: CASSLRDQAYEQYF. CDR3 in DNA: TGTGCCAGCAGTCTCCGGGACCAAGCCTACGAGCAGTACTTC.

V and J are TRBV12-3 or TRBV12-4 and TRBJ2-2, with D hard to call. V was pared by 5 bases and J by 0 bases, with 16 bases between. The CDR3 covers 17 residues. CDR3 sequence (DNA): TGTGCCAGCAGTCACCTCCAAGTGTTACCGAACACCGGGGAGCTGTTTTTT. It specifies CASSHLQVLPNTGELFF.

The gene calls are TRBV5-1 and TRBJ1-2; 8 bases align to TRBD1. Unmatched junction bases numbered 9, after V lost 8 bases and J lost 0 bases. The CDR3 has 15 amino acids. Germline CDR1 is SGHRS and CDR2 is YFSETQ. CDR3 DNA sequence: TGCGCCAGTAAAAGAGGACAGGGAGCTAACTATGGCTACACCTTC. Residues: CASKRGQGANYGYTF.

This clonotype was counted a few times. This rearrangement joins TRBV4-3 to TRBJ2-3; TRBD2 might be the D (6 bases). CDR1 and CDR2 (germline): LGHNA, YSLEER. This CDR3 is 15 amino acids long. The V end lost 4 bases, the J end lost 4 bases, and 15 bases lay between the germline ends. CDR3: CASSLRVGGPDTQYF. Here the CDR3 DNA reads TGCGCCAGCAGCCTCCGCGTGGGGGGTCCAGATACGCAGTATTTT.

The sample holds a few counts of this clonotype. The chain carries TRBV19 and TRBJ2-5; unclear D gene. CDR3 size: 13 residues. The germline V gene encodes CDR1 LNHDA and CDR2 SQIVND (reference sequence). V dropped 1 base and J dropped 1 base, with 4 bases sitting between them. CDR3 protein: CASSIVVQETQYF. The CDR3 coding sequence is TGTGCCAGTAGTATAGTGGTCCAAGAGACCCAGTACTTC.

On this clonotype: One end of the junction does not line up with germline, which may come from a read error. This chain uses TRBV6-1 with TRBJ2-7; D gene uncertain. This CDR3 comprises 14 residues. Germline V gene data show CDR1 as MNHNS and CDR2 as SASEGT. The DNA for the CDR3 is TGTGCCAGCAGTGAGGCAGGTTTCTCCGACGAGCAGTACTTC. Protein product: CASSEAGFSDEQYF.

This clonotype was observed a few times. The chain carries TRBV5-1 and TRBJ1-1; D call uncertain. The CDR3 extends over 16 amino acids. The V gene's germline CDR1 is SGHRS and CDR2 YFSETQ. Trimming shortened V by 0 bases and J by 1 base, and 13 bases separated the two germline ends. The CDR3 sequence: CASSLDRERANTEAFF. In DNA, the CDR3 is TGCGCCAGCAGCTTGGATAGGGAAAGGGCGAACACTGAAGCTTTCTTT.

This clonotype was seen a few times. The genes are TRBV7-6 and TRBJ2-3, with 7 bases that match TRBD2. Germline V CDR1 and CDR2: SGHVS, FNYEAQ. The CDR3 runs to 14 residues. V was pared by 5 bases and J by 3 bases, with 5 bases of the junction left unmatched. The CDR3 is CASSPSGVTDTQYF. CDR3 nucleotide sequence: TGTGCCAGCAGCCCCAGCGGGGTAACAGATACGCAGTATTTT. Full variable domain (remainder filled in from reference TRBV7-6 and TRBJ2-3): GAGVSQSPRYKVTKRGQDVALRCDPISGHVSLYWYRQALGQGPEFLTYFNYEAQQDKSGLPNDRFSAERPEGSISTLTIQRTEQRDSAMYRCASSPSGVTDTQYFGPGTRLTVL.

V usage is TRBV30 and J usage is TRBJ1-1, with TRBD1 matching 9 bases. Looked up from germline, CDR1 is GTSNPN and CDR2 is SVGIG (reference sequence). The trim removed 5 bases at V and 11 bases at J, leaving 9 bases unmatched. CDR3 length: 12 amino acids. This chain's CDR3 is CAWGTGNRVAFF. CDR3 bases: TGTGCCTGGGGGACAGGGAATAGGGTTGCTTTCTTT.

Only a few counts were recorded for this clonotype. The chain links TRBV10-3 to TRBJ2-5, with TRBD1 matching 9 bases. The CDR3 spans 15 residues. Germline-derived CDR1 and CDR2 are ENHRY and SYGVKD. J lost 5 bases, V lost 0 bases, and 4 bases had no gene match. For the CDR3, the DNA is TGTGCCATCAGTGAGTCGGACAGGGGTAGGGAGACCCAGTACTTC. Protein product: CAISESDRGRETQYF.

In this sample, this clonotype turned up a few times. The chain is built from TRBV7-9 and TRBJ1-2; D is unresolved. The germline gives CDR1 SEHNR, CDR2 FQNEAQ (reference sequence). The CDR3 has 14 residues. Trimming took off 1 base at V and 0 bases at J, with 6 bases between the two ends. CDR3 sequence: CASSLGQSNYGYTF. DNA of the CDR3: TGTGCCAGCAGCTTAGGTCAGTCTAACTATGGCTACACCTTC.

A single count supports this clonotype. The CDR3 nucleotides read TGCAGTGCCATAGCGGGGGGCCGCCCCTACAATGAGCAGTTCTTC. Encoded protein: CSAIAGGRPYNEQFF. V gene TRBV20-1 combines with J gene TRBJ2-1, with 10 bases that match TRBD2. The CDR3 covers 15 residues. Germline V gene lookup returns CDR1 DFQATT and CDR2 SNEGSKA (reference sequence). J lost 2 bases, V lost 6 bases, and 7 bases had no gene match.

This clonotype was detected ten times or more. The chain links TRBV5-1 to TRBJ2-5; D is ambiguous. The V and J ends lost 3 bases and 0 bases respectively, with 6 bases between them. Germline loops: CDR1 SGHRS, CDR2 YFSETQ. This CDR3 comprises 13 residues. The CDR3 region is CASSSQDQETQYF. The DNA for the CDR3 is TGCGCCAGCAGCTCTCAGGACCAAGAGACCCAGTACTTC.